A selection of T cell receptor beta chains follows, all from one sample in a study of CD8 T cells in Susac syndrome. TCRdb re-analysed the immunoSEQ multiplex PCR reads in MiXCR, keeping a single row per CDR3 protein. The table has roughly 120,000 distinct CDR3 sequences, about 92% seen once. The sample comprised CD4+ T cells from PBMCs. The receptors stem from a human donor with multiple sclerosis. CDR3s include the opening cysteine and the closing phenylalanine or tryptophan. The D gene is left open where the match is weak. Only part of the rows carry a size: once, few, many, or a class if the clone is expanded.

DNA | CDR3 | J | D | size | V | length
TGTGCCAGCTCACAGGGAACGAACACTGAAGCTTTCTTT | CASSQGTNTEAFF | TRBJ1-1 | . | few | TRBV18 | 13
TGCGCCAGCAGCTTGGTGCTGGGGGCGGACACTGAAGCTTTCTTT | CASSLVLGADTEAFF | TRBJ1-1 | . | . | TRBV5-1 | 15
TGTGCCAGTAGTTTCGGTTTACAAGAGACCCAGTACTTC | CASSFGLQETQYF | TRBJ2-5 | . | . | TRBV19 | 13
TGTGCCAGCAGCGTAGGCGCACAGGGCGGAGAGACCCAGTACTTC | CASSVGAQGGETQYF | TRBJ2-5 | . | . | TRBV7-9 | 15
TGTGCCAGCAGCCGTAGCGGGGGGCACTCCTACAATGAGCAGTTCTTC | CASSRSGGHSYNEQFF | TRBJ2-1 | TRBD2 | . | TRBV7-9 | 16
TGTGCCAGCAGCGTAGCCCCGAACACCGGGGAGCTGTTTTTT | CASSVAPNTGELFF | TRBJ2-2 | . | . | TRBV9 | 14
TGTGCCTGGAGCAGCGGAACAGATACGCAGTATTTT | CAWSSGTDTQYF | TRBJ2-3 | . | . | TRBV30 | 12
TGTGCCAGCAGCCAAGAGGCGAACTATGGCTACACCTTC | CASSQEANYGYTF | TRBJ1-2 | . | . | TRBV14 | 13
TGTGCCAGCAGCCAAGCTTCTCCTTATACTTACACCGGGGAGCTGTTTTTT | CASSQASPYTYTGELFF | TRBJ2-2 | . | . | TRBV3-1 | 17
TGTGCCTGGAGTCTCGACAGGGGGATTCGTCTGAACACTGAAGCTTTCTTT | CAWSLDRGIRLNTEAFF | TRBJ1-1 | TRBD1 | . | TRBV30 | 17
TGTGCCAGTAGTATAAACAGGGGAAAGACCCAGTACTTC | CASSINRGKTQYF | TRBJ2-5 | TRBD1 | . | TRBV19 | 13
TGCGCCAGCAGTTCACTACAGGCGGATAGGGGTGAAGCTTTCTTT | CASSSLQADRGEAFF | TRBJ1-1 | . | . | TRBV5-1 | 15
TGCAGTGCTGGAAAAAGAGTCGCTGAAGCTTTCTTT | CSAGKRVAEAFF | TRBJ1-1 | . | . | TRBV20-1 | 12
TGCAGTGCTAGGAAGAGACAGGGGACGATGAGAGGCTACACCTTC | CSARKRQGTMRGYTF | TRBJ1-2 | TRBD1 | . | TRBV20-1 | 15
TGTGCCACCTCACTCGGATTAGGATCCGACCGTAGTGGCTACACCTTC | CATSLGLGSDRSGYTF | TRBJ1-2 | . | . | TRBV2 | 16
TGTGCCAGCAGTTGGGACAACCAAGTGAACAATGAGCAGTTCTTC | CASSWDNQVNNEQFF | TRBJ2-1 | . | . | TRBV6-6 | 15
TGTGCCGTCCATGACAGGAGGAATGAGCAGTTCTTC | CAVHDRRNEQFF | TRBJ2-1 | . | . | TRBV24-1 | 12
TGTGCCAGCAGCGTAGGTATACAGGGTGGCGAGCAGTACTTC | CASSVGIQGGEQYF | TRBJ2-7 | . | . | TRBV9 | 14
TGCAGTGCTAGTGGGGATAATCAGCCCCAGCATTTT | CSASGDNQPQHF | TRBJ1-5 | . | once | TRBV20-1 | 12
TGTGCCAGCAGCTCCCCCGCGGGGGCCAACGAGCAGTACTTC | CASSSPAGANEQYF | TRBJ2-7 | . | . | TRBV5-4 | 14
TGTGCCAGCCTCTGGGGCGGGGGACCCCCCTACGAGCAGTACTTC | CASLWGGGPPYEQYF | TRBJ2-7 | TRBD2 | . | TRBV6-2/TRBV6-3 | 15
TGTGCCAGCAGCTTAGTAGCGGGACAGGGACATCAGCCCCAGCATTTT | CASSLVAGQGHQPQHF | TRBJ1-5 | TRBD1 | . | TRBV7-2 | 16
TGTGCCAGCCGAGATGCTGCCCTGAACACTGAAGCTTTCTTT | CASRDAALNTEAFF | TRBJ1-1 | . | . | TRBV27 | 14
TGCAGTGCTAACCCAATAGGGGGGGAGACCCAGTACTTC | CSANPIGGETQYF | TRBJ2-5 | . | . | TRBV20-1 | 13
TGCGCCAGCAGCCCGGCCCGGCCCGGGACAGGGAGCACAGATACGCAGTATTTT | CASSPARPGTGSTDTQYF | TRBJ2-3 | TRBD1 | . | TRBV5-1 | 18
TGTGCCAGCAGCTCCGGCGCCGGGACAGACTACAATGAGCAGTTCTTC | CASSSGAGTDYNEQFF | TRBJ2-1 | TRBD1 | . | TRBV13 | 16
TGTGCCAGCAGGGGGACGGCGCTAACTGAGCAGTTCTTC | CASRGTALTEQFF | TRBJ2-1 | . | . | TRBV6-2/TRBV6-3 | 13
TGTGCCAGCAGCCACAGACTAGCGGGGGGGTTGGCAGATACGCAGTATTTT | CASSHRLAGGLADTQYF | TRBJ2-3 | TRBD2 | . | TRBV7-2 | 17
TGTGCCAGCAGTGCCAGACATTATCTGACGAATTGGCCCTCACAAGAGACCCAGTACTTC | CASSARHYLTNWPSQETQYF | TRBJ2-5 | . | . | TRBV6-1 | 20
TGCAGTGCCCCCGGACGAGTGGAGACCCAGTACTTC | CSAPGRVETQYF | TRBJ2-5 | . | . | TRBV20-1 | 12
TGTGCCAGCAGCCCTCAAGGGACAGGATCCTACGAGCAGTACTTC | CASSPQGTGSYEQYF | TRBJ2-7 | TRBD1 | . | TRBV7-3 | 15
TGTGCCAGCAGTGAAGCGGGAAGGGGGAAATCACCCCTCCACTTT | CASSEAGRGKSPLHF | TRBJ1-6 | . | once | TRBV6-1 | 15
TGTGCCAGCAGTTACAGCGTAATGAACACTGAAGCTTTCTTT | CASSYSVMNTEAFF | TRBJ1-1 | . | once | TRBV6-5 | 14
TGTGCCAGCAGCTTCCCAGGGACCTATGGCTACACCTTC | CASSFPGTYGYTF | TRBJ1-2 | . | . | TRBV5-6 | 13
TGCGCCAGCAGCCAATTGACTAGCGGGGGCACCGGGGAGCTGTTTTTT | CASSQLTSGGTGELFF | TRBJ2-2 | TRBD2 | . | TRBV4-3 | 16
TGCGCCAGCAGCCAAAGACCAGCGGGGGGGACCACAGATACGCAGTATTTT | CASSQRPAGGTTDTQYF | TRBJ2-3 | TRBD2 | . | TRBV4-3 | 17
TGTGCCTGGAGTGAAACCGGGACAGGAATCTACGAGCAGTACTTC | CAWSETGTGIYEQYF | TRBJ2-7 | TRBD1 | few | TRBV30 | 15
TGTGCCAGTAGTACTGGGTCCTACGTGCAGTACTTC | CASSTGSYVQYF | TRBJ2-7 | . | . | TRBV19 | 12
TGTGCCAGCAGTGTCGGAGACACCATATATTTT | CASSVGDTIYF | TRBJ1-3 | . | . | TRBV12-3/TRBV12-4 | 11
TGTGCCAGAAATGGGGGGCGAAATACTGAAGTTTTCTTT | CARNGGRNTEVFF | TRBJ1-1 | . | . | TRBV2 | 13
TGTGCCAGCAGCAAGAGACAGGGCACTAATGAAAAACTGTTTTTT | CASSKRQGTNEKLFF | TRBJ1-4 | TRBD1 | . | TRBV7-2 | 15
TGTGCCAGCAGCTGGGTAGCGGGGCAAGAGACCCAGTACTTC | CASSWVAGQETQYF | TRBJ2-5 | TRBD2 | once | TRBV11-2 | 14
TGTGCCAGCAGCCCACGGGACGGGGCCTACGAGCAGTACTTC | CASSPRDGAYEQYF | TRBJ2-7 | . | . | TRBV7-9 | 14
TGTGCCAGCACATTGGGTGCGACAGGGGTGCGAGAGCAGTACTTC | CASTLGATGVREQYF | TRBJ2-7 | TRBD1 | . | TRBV3-1 | 15
TGTGCCAGCAGCTTAGCTCAGACAGGGTCTTATGGCTACGAGCAGTACTTC | CASSLAQTGSYGYEQYF | TRBJ2-7 | TRBD1 | . | TRBV7-2 | 17
TGTGCCAGCAGCTTCCGAGCATCCGGGACAGGGAATCAGCCCCAGCATTTT | CASSFRASGTGNQPQHF | TRBJ1-5 | TRBD1 | . | TRBV5-6 | 17